These 32 T cell receptor beta chains share one sample of origin, sequenced in a study of blood T cells in healthy people across ages. With a J-beta primer mix and a sample-barcoded 5' primer, a second PCR ran roughly 6 to 12 cycles. TCRdb re-analysed the 5' RACE reads in MiXCR, keeping a single row per CDR3 protein. The data hold approximately 960,000 distinct CDR3 sequences, with 25% to 35% observed a single time. These data were also reused for a study on T cells of mothers and their children.

The sample comprised blood. Receptor source: a woman aged 35 to 49 in good health.

A remark on this clonotype: Compared with germline, one end of the junction differs, possibly owing to a read error. The V and J genes are TRBV20-1 and TRBJ2-1, with TRBD1 identical over 8 bases. This CDR3 comprises 16 residues. CDR1 and CDR2 (germline): DFQATT, SNEGSKA (reference sequence). The CDR3 sequence: CSTSPASGTGRKEQFF. In DNA form, the CDR3 reads TGCAGTACTAGTCCCGCCTCGGGGACAGGTCGGAAGGAGCAGTTCTTC.

A word on this clonotype: This sequence may be a read error, since a much larger clone differs from it by one base. V usage is TRBV20-1 and J usage is TRBJ2-1; D remains ambiguous. The DNA matches TRBJ2-7 better at its end, which makes the J call doubtful. There are 14 residues in the CDR3. Germline CDR1 reads DFQATT; CDR2 reads SNEGSKA (reference sequence). CDR3 sequence: CSARGSLAYNEQYF. The CDR3 bases are TGCAGTGCTAGAGGATCGTTAGCTTACAATGAGCAGTACTTC.

The chain uses TRBV12-3 or TRBV12-4 and TRBJ1-1, with 8 bases that match TRBD1. There are 14 residues in the CDR3. The trim removed 6 bases at V and 1 base at J, leaving 4 bases unmatched. CDR3 sequence: CASRSDRGNTEAFF. Here the CDR3 DNA reads TGTGCCAGCAGGTCTGACAGGGGGAACACTGAAGCTTTCTTT.

About this clonotype itself: Germline is not matched at one junction end, which may reflect a read error. The chain's CDR3 is CASNLGDSRNEKLFF. CDR3 in DNA: TGTGCCAGCAACTTAGGGGACAGCCGTAATGAAAAACTGTTTTTT. The chain has TRBV7-9 and TRBJ1-4, with TRBD1 identical over 7 bases. This CDR3 is 15 amino acids long. Germline V gene data show CDR1 as SEHNR and CDR2 as FQNEAQ (reference sequence).

This clonotype showed up many times. The gene calls are TRBV5-1 and TRBJ2-3, with D maybe TRBD2 (7 bases). The CDR3 is 17 residues long. Germline values: CDR1 SGHRS, CDR2 YFSETQ. V lost 4 bases and J lost 3, with 21 bases in between. The CDR3 bases are TGCGCCAGCAGCCCCTTAGCTGGGGGGGGGCTGACAGATACGCAGTATTTT. It codes for CASSPLAGGGLTDTQYF.

The table lists this clonotype with many counts. The genes are TRBV16 and TRBJ1-1, with a tentative D call TRBD1 (5 bases). The CDR3 totals 13 residues. V gave up 4 bases and J gave up 11 bases, with 17 bases separating them. Per germline, CDR1 KGHSY and CDR2 FQNENV. CDR3 sequence: CASSPGRLDGAFF. The CDR3 region has the DNA TGTGCCAGCAGCCCGGGACGCCTAGACGGGGCTTTCTTT. The full variable domain, with the rest looked up from reference TRBV16 and TRBJ1-1, is GEEVAQTPKHLVRGEGQKAKLYCAPIKGHSYVFWYQQVLKNEFKFLISFQNENVFDETGMPKERFSAKCLPNSPCSLEIQATKLEDSAVYFCASSPGRLDGAFFGQGTRLTVV.

The J gene is TRBJ1-1, the V gene TRBV6-6, with a weak D call TRBD1 (6 bases). The CDR3 spans 16 residues. The germline V gene encodes CDR1 MNHNY and CDR2 SVGAGI (reference sequence). Trimming took 6 bases from V and 0 from J, leaving 17 bases between them. CDR3 in DNA: TGTGCCAGCAGCGACGGTCGGTCAGGGGTGAACACTGAAGCTTTCTTT. Its translation is CASSDGRSGVNTEAFF.

This clonotype occurred many times. Written as DNA, the CDR3 is TGTGCCAGCAGTTTGGGCAGGTACCCTAACCATGAGCAGTTCTTC. Its translation: CASSLGRYPNHEQFF. The gene calls are TRBV6-5 and TRBJ2-1; no firm D call. This CDR3 has 15 residues. Per germline, CDR1 MNHEY and CDR2 SVGAGI. Deletions cut 4 bases from V and 8 bases from J, with 18 bases between.

The chain employs TRBV20-1 and TRBJ1-1; D is ambiguous. Germline values: CDR1 DFQATT, CDR2 SNEGSKA (reference sequence). Trimming removed 5 bases from V and 1 base from J, with 17 bases in between. The CDR3 totals 15 residues. The CDR3 loop is CSALRHLLSNTEAFF. The CDR3 DNA reads TGCAGTGCTTTACGTCATCTCCTTTCGAACACTGAAGCTTTCTTT.

The V gene is TRBV5-1, the J gene TRBJ2-2; maybe TRBD1 (6 bases). V lost 4 bases and J 4 bases, leaving 11 bases between the germline ends. This CDR3 spans 14 amino acids. The V gene's germline CDR1 is SGHRS and CDR2 YFSETQ. The CDR3 DNA sequence: TGCGCCAGCAGCAAGGGGGACGGCACCGGGGAGCTGTTTTTT. It encodes CASSKGDGTGELFF.

Many counts were recorded for this clonotype. The chain has TRBV6-5 and TRBJ2-7; 8 bases are shared with TRBD1. V lost 4 bases, J lost 3 bases, and 11 bases stayed unmatched. Germline values: CDR1 MNHEY, CDR2 SVGAGI. This CDR3 is built from 16 residues. The CDR3: CASSSEATGEIYEQYF. CDR3 DNA sequence: TGTGCCAGCAGTTCAGAGGCGACAGGGGAAATCTACGAGCAGTACTTC.

This clonotype was counted between two and nine times. The rearrangement uses TRBV5-8 and TRBJ2-7; 7 bases match TRBD1. CDR3 size: 15 residues. Germline lookup yields CDR1 SGHTS and CDR2 YDEGEE. The J segment lost 10 bases and the V segment lost 4 bases, leaving 17 bases of the junction unmatched. The CDR3 coding sequence is TGTGCCAGCAGCAGACGTACCGGGACAGTGGTAAAACAGTACTTC. Translation: CASSRRTGTVVKQYF.

There are many counts of this clonotype. Germline is not matched at one junction end, which may reflect a read error. V usage is TRBV12-3 or TRBV12-4 and J usage is TRBJ2-7; 10 nucleotides match TRBD1. The CDR3 covers 14 residues. The CDR3 coding sequence is TGTGCCAACAGTTTAGGGACAGGGGCCTACGAGCAGTACTTC. Translated, it gives CANSLGTGAYEQYF.

The chain couples TRBV5-5 to TRBJ1-1; D may be TRBD1 (6 bases). This CDR3 is 14 amino acids long. In germline, CDR1 is SGHKS, CDR2 YYEKEE (reference sequence). Deletions cut 4 bases from V and 1 base from J, with 11 bases between. This CDR3 reads CASSLRQENTEAFF. CDR3 nucleotide sequence: TGTGCCAGCAGCCTCCGACAGGAGAACACTGAAGCTTTCTTT.

The rearrangement joins TRBV2 to TRBJ2-1; a weak D match, TRBD1 (6 bases). This CDR3 is built from 14 residues. Between the trimmed V and J ends, which lost 8 bases and 7 bases, there was a span of 18 bases. Per the germline V gene, CDR1 is SNHLY and CDR2 is FYNNEI. This CDR3 is CASQIGQTTNEQFF. In DNA form, the CDR3 reads TGTGCCAGCCAAATAGGACAGACCACTAATGAGCAGTTCTTC.

This clonotype was detected only a few times. The chain carries TRBV7-2 and TRBJ2-7; a weak D match, TRBD2 (6 bases). Trimming pared 6 bases from V and 7 bases from J, leaving 19 bases between. Germline CDR1 SGHTA, CDR2 FQGNSA. This CDR3 contains 14 residues. CDR3 in DNA: TGTGCCAGCAGAGTAGACTCGACTAGAGAGGAGCAGTACTTC. This gives the protein CASRVDSTREEQYF.

The CDR3 DNA reads as TGTGCCAGCAGTTACTCCATCCGACAGTTCAATCAGCCCCAGCATTTT. Amino acid sequence: CASSYSIRQFNQPQHF. This chain links TRBV6-6 with TRBJ1-5; the D gene is possibly TRBD1 (5 bases). V lost 0 bases and J lost 3, with 12 bases in between. Per the germline V gene, CDR1 is MNHNY and CDR2 is SVGAGI (reference sequence). CDR3 length: 16 amino acids.

The rearrangement uses TRBV14 and TRBJ2-7; TRBD2 might be the D (7 bases). Germline V gene lookup returns CDR1 SGHDN and CDR2 FVKESK. The CDR3 totals 15 residues. With 4 bases removed from V and 2 bases from J, the gap between germline ends came to 15 bases. CDR3 nucleotides: TGTGCCAGCAGCCGGGGGGGGCGAGACCCCTACGAGCAGTACTTC. This translates into CASSRGGRDPYEQYF.

The chain joins TRBV20-1 to TRBJ1-6; 10 bases match TRBD1. Germline lookup yields CDR1 DFQATT and CDR2 SNEGSKA (reference sequence). There are 19 residues in the CDR3. V was clipped by 2 bases and J by 2 bases; unmatched bases: 12. The CDR3 region is CSARKAGQGTKPYNSPLHF. The CDR3, as DNA: TGCAGTGCTAGAAAAGCGGGACAGGGGACCAAGCCCTATAATTCACCCCTCCACTTT.

The chain couples TRBV7-3 to TRBJ2-7; 7 bases map to TRBD1. Trimming at V came to 4 bases and at J to 6 bases, leaving 12 bases not matched to a gene. Germline V lookup: CDR1 SGHTA, CDR2 FQGTGA. The CDR3 length is 15 residues. The CDR3, as DNA: TGTGCCAGCAGCTCGACGACAGGGCACGAGGGCGAGCAGTACTTC. It translates to CASSSTTGHEGEQYF.

Notes on this clonotype: A read error may be the cause here, since a much bigger clone is one base away. The CDR3 DNA is TGTGCCACCAGCAGGGACCGGGCGCCAACCTCTGGGGCCAACGTCCGGACTTTC. Translation: CATSRDRAPTSGANVRTF. The J gene is TRBJ2-6, the V gene TRBV15; D possibly corresponds to TRBD1 (5 bases). Per germline, CDR1 LNHNV and CDR2 YYDKDF (reference sequence). This CDR3 spans 18 amino acids.

The genes are TRBV5-1 and TRBJ2-7; TRBD1 aligns across 7 bases. The trim removed 4 bases at V and 2 bases at J, leaving 6 bases unmatched. Germline V gene sequence: CDR1 SGHRS, CDR2 YFSETQ. The CDR3 has 14 residues. CDR3 nucleotides: TGCGCCAGCAGCCGAGGGACAGAAACCTACGAGCAGTACTTC. It yields the protein CASSRGTETYEQYF.

V gene TRBV2 combines with J gene TRBJ2-6; 7 bases map to TRBD1. This CDR3 contains 16 residues. Germline lookup yields CDR1 SNHLY and CDR2 FYNNEI. Unmatched junction bases numbered 7, after V lost 4 bases and J lost 4 bases. Written as DNA, the CDR3 is TGTGCCAGCAGTGTCTTTACAGGGGTAGGGGCCAACGTCCTGACTTTC. Encoded protein: CASSVFTGVGANVLTF.

Details on this clonotype: This may be a read error, as it is one base from a much larger clone. The V gene is TRBV6-2 or TRBV6-3, the J gene TRBJ2-1; a weak D match, TRBD1 (6 bases). Trimming took off 2 bases at V and 9 bases at J, with 17 bases between the two ends. Germline V lookup: CDR1 MNHEY, CDR2 SVGEGT. This CDR3 region has 15 residues. CDR3 sequence: CASSYRGSRWGEQFF. The CDR3 nucleotides read TGTGCCAGCAGTTACAGGGGGTCCCGTTGGGGTGAGCAGTTCTTC.

This clonotype showed up many times. The chain recombines TRBV9 with TRBJ2-7, with D maybe TRBD2 (5 bases). The length of the CDR3 is 14 residues. V dropped 0 bases and J dropped 2 bases, with 9 bases sitting between them. Germline V lookup: CDR1 SGDLS, CDR2 YYNGEE. The CDR3, as DNA: TGTGCCAGCAGCGTAGGGGCGGGTCCCTACGAGCAGTACTTC. Protein: CASSVGAGPYEQYF.

This clonotype was found a few times. V gene TRBV5-6 combines with J gene TRBJ2-1; either TRBD1 or TRBD2 may fit D (5 bases each). The CDR3 extends over 15 amino acids. Germline V gene sequence: CDR1 SGHDT, CDR2 YYEEEE. Between the trimmed V and J ends, which lost 4 bases and 0 bases, there was a span of 11 bases. CDR3 sequence: CASSPGTHSYNEQFF. In nucleotides, the CDR3 is TGTGCCAGCAGCCCGGGGACCCACTCCTACAATGAGCAGTTCTTC.

A few counts support this clonotype. The chain joins TRBV3-1 to TRBJ2-7, with D perhaps matching TRBD2 (6 bases). This CDR3 has 14 residues. Trimming took off 6 bases at V and 2 bases at J, with 14 bases between the two ends. Germline CDR1 LGHDT, CDR2 YNNKEL (reference sequence). The DNA of the CDR3 is TGTGCCAGCAGACTCGGGACTGCTACCTACGAGCAGTACTTC. It is translated as CASRLGTATYEQYF.

This clonotype was observed at least ten times. One junction end disagrees with the germline gene, perhaps due to a read error. The genes are TRBV7-9 and TRBJ2-7; weak D call: TRBD2 (6 bases). CDR1 is SEHNR and CDR2 is FQNEAQ in the germline V gene (reference sequence). The CDR3 is made up of 15 amino acids. The CDR3 coding sequence is TGTGCTAGCAGACTAGGGCAGGGTGGCACCTACGAGCAGTACTTC. Translation: CASRLGQGGTYEQYF.

This clonotype was observed a handful of times. A much larger clone differs from this one at a single base, so this may be a read error. V gene TRBV29-1 combines with J gene TRBJ1-2; 12 bases align to TRBD1. V lost 7 bases and J lost 8; bases outside the gene matches: 5. Germline loops: CDR1 SQVTM, CDR2 ANQGSEA. The CDR3 totals 12 residues. The CDR3 is CSGGTGGWGYTF. CDR3 in DNA: TGCAGCGGCGGGACAGGGGGCTGGGGCTACACCTTC.

As concerns this clonotype: A much larger clone lies a single base off, so this may be a read error. The gene calls are TRBV12-3 or TRBV12-4 and TRBJ2-7; 7 bases align to TRBD1. CDR3 size: 15 residues. The CDR3 region has the DNA TGTGCCAGCAGCCTAGGGACAGCTCTTGCCTACGAGCGGTACTTC. Amino acids: CASSLGTALAYERYF.

The J gene is TRBJ2-1, the V gene TRBV5-1; D is perhaps TRBD1 or TRBD2 (7 bases each). This CDR3 is built from 17 residues. CDR1 and CDR2 from the germline V gene are SGHRS and YFSETQ. With 0 bases removed from V and 0 bases from J, the gap between germline ends came to 13 bases. CDR3 DNA sequence: TGCGCCAGCAGCTTGGTTGCAGGGGGGGACTCCTACAATGAGCAGTTCTTC. Translating it yields CASSLVAGGDSYNEQFF.

This clonotype occurred a few times. The CDR3 coding sequence is TGTGCCAGCAGCCCACCTATTTTGTTTACACCAGACGCCGGGGAGCTGTTTTTT. Translating gives CASSPPILFTPDAGELFF. The V call is TRBV7-9, the J call TRBJ2-2; no reliable D call. V was trimmed by 5 bases and J by 6 bases, leaving 25 bases between them. This CDR3 has 18 amino acids. Germline V gene data show CDR1 as SEHNR and CDR2 as FQNEAQ (reference sequence).